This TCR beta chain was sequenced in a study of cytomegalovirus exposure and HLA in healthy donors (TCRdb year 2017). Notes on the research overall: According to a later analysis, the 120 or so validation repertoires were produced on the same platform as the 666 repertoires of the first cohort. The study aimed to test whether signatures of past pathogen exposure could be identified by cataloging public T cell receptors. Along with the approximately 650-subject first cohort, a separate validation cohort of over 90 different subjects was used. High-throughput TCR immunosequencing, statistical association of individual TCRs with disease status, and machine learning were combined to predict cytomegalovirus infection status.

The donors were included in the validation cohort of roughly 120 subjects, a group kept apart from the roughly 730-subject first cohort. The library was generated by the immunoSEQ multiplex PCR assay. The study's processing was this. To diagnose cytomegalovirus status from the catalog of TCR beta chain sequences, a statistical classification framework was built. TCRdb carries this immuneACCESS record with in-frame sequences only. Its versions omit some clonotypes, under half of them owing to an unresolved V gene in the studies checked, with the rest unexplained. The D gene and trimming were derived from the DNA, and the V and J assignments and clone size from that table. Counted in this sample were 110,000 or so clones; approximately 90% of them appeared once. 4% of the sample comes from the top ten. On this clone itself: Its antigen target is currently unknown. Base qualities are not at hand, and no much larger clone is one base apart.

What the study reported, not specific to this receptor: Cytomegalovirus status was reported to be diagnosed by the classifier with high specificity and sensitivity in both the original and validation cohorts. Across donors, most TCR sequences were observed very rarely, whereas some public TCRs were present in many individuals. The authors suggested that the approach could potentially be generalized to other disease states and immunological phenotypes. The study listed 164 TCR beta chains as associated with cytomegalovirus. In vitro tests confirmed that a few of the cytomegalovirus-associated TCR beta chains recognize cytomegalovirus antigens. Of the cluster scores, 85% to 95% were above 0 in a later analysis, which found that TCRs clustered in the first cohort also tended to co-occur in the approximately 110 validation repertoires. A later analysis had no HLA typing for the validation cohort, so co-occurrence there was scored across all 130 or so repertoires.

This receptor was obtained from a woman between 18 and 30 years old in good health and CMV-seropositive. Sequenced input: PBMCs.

The CDR3 reads as follows: CASSGPGQKTTEAFF. The sequenced DNA: TGTGCCAGCAGTGGACCGGGACAGAAGACCACTGAAGCTTTCTTT. The sequence links TRBV6-5 to TRBJ1-1, and 7 junctional nucleotides match TRBD1. The CDR3 has 15 amino acids, counting the end cysteine and phenylalanine. Just CDR3 DNA is preserved here, 45 bases in frame from base 1. Germline trimming: 5 bases from V, 4 bases from J; junction bases outside gene matches: 10. For CDR1 and CDR2, the germline V gene lists MNHEY and SVGAGI.